This T cell receptor beta chain is from a study of cytomegalovirus exposure and HLA in healthy donors listed by TCRdb under 2017. Study-level background: An earlier analysis of several hundred of the donors reported about 260 Gb of sequence data and 90 million to 120 million unique TCR beta sequences obtained from roughly 180 million T cells. An early release that covered roughly 600 HLA-typed donors contained about 290 gigabases of sequencing data and about 93 million unique TCR sequences. Among the roughly 400 genotyped donors, 75% to 90% belonged to the genetic ancestry cluster associated with self-reported Caucasian donors. The aim of the study was to test whether cataloging public T cell receptors could identify signatures of past pathogen exposure. The T cell repertoires of some 670 subjects were profiled by immunosequencing and related to cytomegalovirus serostatus. Besides the first cohort of 550 to 750 subjects, a separate validation cohort made up of 95 to 150 different subjects was used. To predict cytomegalovirus infection status, the study brought together high-throughput TCR immunosequencing, statistical association of individual TCRs with disease status, and machine learning. A later analysis re-analyzed previously published TCR beta repertoires from hundreds of donors and added high-resolution HLA genotyping to study TCR occurrence patterns. The later analysis used no new phenotypic data to find candidate immune exposures, relying instead on TCR beta sequences and their occurrence across donors. An earlier analysis of around 580 of the donors used high-throughput TCR beta sequencing to judge whether each TCR beta V gene segment behaved as functional or pseudogenic. Alongside the repertoire data, information on donor age, sex, ethnicity and CMV serostatus was compiled. A later genetic analysis took genome-wide SNP genotypes for about 55% of the 666 donors and used that subset as a discovery cohort. All discovery cohort repertoires had been generated on a single sequencing platform. HLA typing covered class I and class II loci at four-digit resolution. Typing coverage differed by locus: A, B, C, DRB1 and DQB1 were typed in roughly 620-630 donors, DQA1 in around 500, DPA1 in 600 to 610, and DPB1 in just under 490. A few DR-DQ haplotypes were handled as single units for association and clustering because linkage in the cohort was strong. Among some 410 genotyped donors of the cohort, an average of around 250,000 unique TCR beta nucleotide sequences was sequenced per donor, of which 15% to 20% were non-productive.

Details on this clone: The antigen this receptor binds is unknown. The sample holds no much larger clone one base away, and base qualities are not on file.

On the study overall, not on this receptor specifically: The authors suggested that the approach could potentially be generalized to other disease states and immunological phenotypes. A group of highly shared sequence variants was considered likely to be a technical artifact of the sequencing pipeline. In a later analysis, TCR association rates were found to vary across HLA loci, with the most associated TCRs seen for DRB1 alleles and the fewest for HLA-C alleles. When HLA alleles, especially DR and DQ, strongly co-occurred, TCR associations were difficult to assign to individual alleles. In vitro tests confirmed that a few of the cytomegalovirus-associated TCR beta chains recognize cytomegalovirus antigens. A further reported finding was that TCR beta sequences accurately predicted the HLA-A and HLA-B alleles for most subjects in the first cohort. Sequencing depth was assumed to be roughly uniform across donors in the presence/absence analyses, though that assumption may not hold. Several of the top co-occurrence clusters appeared to be linked to parvovirus B19, influenza, CMV and Epstein-Barr virus, according to a later analysis. Cytomegalovirus status was reported to be diagnosed by the classifier with high specificity and sensitivity in both the original and validation cohorts. In a later genetic analysis, a missense DCLRE1C variant was associated with V-gene and J-gene trimming of TCR beta chains, and the association was replicated in an independent cohort. Linkage disequilibrium might explain the correlated functional status among segregating V segments, but an unknown experimental factor could not be excluded. In a later analysis, most CMV-associated TCR beta chains were found to appear HLA-restricted, with HLA associations seemingly driven largely by CMV exposure. A later analysis found that HLA-associated TCR beta chains were more clonally expanded and had lower generation probabilities than equally common non-associated chains. This cohort had only TCR beta chains sequenced, and the lack of alpha or paired-chain data limited which features could be detected. Immune exposure information for the cohort was limited to CMV serostatus. A later analysis associated 15,000 to 20,000 TCR beta sequences with specific HLA alleles at a false discovery rate of 0.05. Because some donors lacked HLA typing at each locus, the association tests relied only on the typed subset. Broadly in line with IMGT annotations, most TCR beta V segments showed up in productive rearrangements about 90% or about 30% of the time in an earlier analysis of about 500 of the donors. In the study, approximately 160 TCR beta chains were listed as associated with cytomegalovirus. While some public TCRs were present in many individuals, most TCR sequences turned up only very rarely across donors. Seventeen rarely observed V segments, including chromosome 9 orphons, were excluded from the earlier analysis of about 500 of the donors because counts were too low. Some IMGT-functional V segments, including TRBV6-2 and TRBV6-3, could not be distinguished by the 87-base-pair reads and were therefore excluded. Compared with the roughly 700-donor mean, donors in an Asian-associated ancestry cluster had fewer N-insertions in productive TCRs, according to a later genetic analysis.

In total, approximately 610 healthy bone marrow donors made up the cohort. All cohort members were sampled while nominally healthy, although unrecorded immune exposures were likely present. The donor was CMV seropositive and belonged to the group of about 290 seropositive cohort members. Every donor gave a peripheral blood sample, and the peripheral blood mononuclear cells from that sample were used for TCR beta sequencing. The Qiagen DNeasy Blood Extraction Kit was used to extract genomic DNA from the blood cell samples. The CDR3 contains 15 residues, cysteine and phenylalanine counted. Just the 45-base CDR3 DNA is kept, in frame starting at base 1. Per the germline V gene, SGHAT is the CDR1 and FQNNGV is the CDR2. Trimming accounts for 7 bases at V and 4 bases at J, while the number of junction bases matched to no gene is 11. The method was the immunoSEQ multiplex PCR assay. For the multiplex PCR, a mixture combining 60 forward primers for TCR Vbeta segments and 13 reverse primers for TCR Jbeta segments was used. A multiplex PCR assay on genomic DNA amplified the CDR3 region of rearranged TCR beta genes. Amplified TCR beta libraries were sequenced as 87-base-pair reads on the Illumina HiSeq System. The authors' analysis ran thus. Across the 670 or so repertoires, a later analysis counted tens of millions of unique TCR beta chains, roughly 11 million of which were shared by at least two donors. Raw reads were error-corrected and collapsed into unique sequences with a nearest-neighbor algorithm that merged closely related sequences to remove PCR and sequencing errors. Alignment of CDR3 sequences to IMGT reference sequences was used to assign V, D and J gene segments. For a sequence to be retained, a match of at least six nucleotides to both a V gene segment and a J gene segment was required. A rearrangement was called productive if the CDR3 had no stop codons and remained in frame with V and J, and every other rearrangement was called non-productive. CDR3 was defined according to IMGT convention as the region running from the second conserved V-encoded cysteine to the conserved J-encoded phenylalanine. The earlier analysis of about 610 of the donors excluded any sequence lacking an unambiguous match to a single V gene segment. In an earlier analysis of a few hundred of the donors, a V segment was called functional when productive rearrangements were above 56.7%, and segregating when the standard deviation between donors exceeded 5%. A statistical classification framework was built to diagnose cytomegalovirus status from the catalog of TCR beta chain sequences. A later analysis assigned V and J genes by comparing TCR nucleotide sequences with IMGT/GENE-DB human TR gene sequences. The TCRdist pipeline was used in a later analysis to assign CDR3 sequences and most-parsimonious VDJ recombination scenarios. In a later analysis, every TCR beta chain was defined by the combination of its CDR3 amino acid sequence and its V-gene family, and reads without a unique V-gene family were dropped. As a way to deal with suspected cross-contamination and a sequencing artifact, a later analysis dropped 450 to 600 nucleotide sequences that were highly shared and had low generation probability. In a later analysis, a clonal expansion index for each public chain was calculated from normalized within-repertoire ranks of inferred template counts. In a later analysis, generation probabilities were computed using a VDJ recombination model fitted to out-of-frame rearrangements, and the results were checked against IGoR. In a later analysis, TCR-TCR, TCR-HLA and TCR-CMV co-occurrence was scored with hypergeometric tests, and a repertoire-size bias correction was applied to TCR pairs. In a later analysis, false discovery rates were estimated by permuting HLA or CMV assignments 20 times. In a later analysis, co-occurring TCRs were grouped using DBSCAN, and TCRdist sequence similarity was added for clustering within HLA-allele-positive subsets. Repertoires with fewer than 30,000 or more than 120,000 public chains, plus five repertoires with anomalous nucleotide sharing, were excluded from co-occurrence clustering. TCRdb stores this immuneACCESS table with in-frame sequences only. Part of the clones is absent; in the studies checked, under half of the shortfall reflects unresolved V genes, and no reason is known for the rest. The DNA was the basis for D and trimming; V, J and clone size are from that table. The sample contains approximately 100,000 clones, roughly 85% of them found a single time. In total, the top ten clones hold around 7% of the sample.

The sample comprised PBMCs. The V and J segments used are TRBV11-2 and TRBJ1-1, and 8 bases in between align with TRBD1. The TCR originated in a man in his forties in good health and CMV-seropositive. This receptor carries the CDR3 CASNHPRGPGTEAFF. In nucleotide form, the sequence is TGTGCCAGCAACCACCCCAGGGGGCCGGGCACTGAAGCTTTCTTT.